This T cell receptor (beta chain) was recovered during a study of blood T cell repertoires in COVID-19. CDR3 length: 15 amino acids. V lost 3 bases and J 6 bases, leaving 15 bases between the germline ends. From germline, CDR1 is LGHDT and CDR2 YNNKEL (reference sequence). The method was immunoSEQ multiplex PCR; TCRdb's version includes in-frame clones alone and lacks a portion of them. Here the sample spans around 240,000 clones, 85% being singletons. Sequencing was carried out using peripheral blood. This rearrangement joins TRBV3-1 (or the pseudogene TRBV3-2) to TRBJ2-1; D not resolved. This clonotype originated in a man aged 35-49 years with acute or convalescent COVID-19. Written as DNA, the CDR3 is TGTGCCAGCAGCCAGGCCTTATGGGCGCCCAATGAGCAGTTCTTC. Protein: CASSQALWAPNEQFF.